The rows below give T cell receptor beta chains drawn from one sample of a study of T cell changes during pregnancy in multiple sclerosis. Here immunoSEQ multiplex PCR was the method, and the copy in TCRdb shows in-frame clones only, minus some. The sample includes tens of thousands of clones, 90% to 95% of them seen just once. Source: CD8+ T cells from peripheral blood mononuclear cells, taken in the third trimester of pregnancy. Receptor source: a female donor with multiple sclerosis, enrolled in a pregnancy study. The CDR3 runs from the conserved cysteine through the conserved F or W. Fields, in order: J gene, V gene, clone size, D gene, CDR3 protein, CDR3 DNA. D genes are given only for firm matches. Expanded clones get a size class; other rows say once, few or many, or leave the size out.

j_call: TRBJ2-1
v_call: TRBV5-1
clone_size: NA
d_call: NA
cdr3_aa: CASSPNRGTTYNEQFF
cdr3_nt: TGCGCCAGCAGTCCTAATCGCGGGACGACCTACAATGAGCAGTTCTTC

j_call: TRBJ2-2
v_call: TRBV2
clone_size: NA
d_call: TRBD2
cdr3_aa: CASSGVAGGPDGELFF
cdr3_nt: TGTGCCAGCAGTGGGGTAGCGGGAGGGCCTGACGGGGAGCTGTTTTTT

j_call: TRBJ2-7
v_call: TRBV6-5
clone_size: NA
d_call: NA
cdr3_aa: CASSSPVARGSYEQYF
cdr3_nt: TGTGCCAGCAGTTCCCCGGTGGCCCGGGGTTCGTACGAGCAGTACTTC

j_call: TRBJ1-1
v_call: TRBV28
clone_size: NA
d_call: NA
cdr3_aa: CASSPLLNTEAFF
cdr3_nt: TGTGCCAGCAGTCCTCTCTTGAACACTGAAGCTTTCTTT

j_call: TRBJ1-6
v_call: TRBV2
clone_size: NA
d_call: TRBD1
cdr3_aa: CASSELGQASYNSPLHF
cdr3_nt: TGTGCCAGCAGTGAGCTCGGACAGGCGTCCTATAATTCACCCCTCCACTTT

j_call: TRBJ2-1
v_call: TRBV6-1
clone_size: NA
d_call: TRBD2
cdr3_aa: CASSLSGNSYNEQFF
cdr3_nt: TGTGCCAGCAGCCTCAGCGGGAACTCCTACAATGAGCAGTTCTTC

j_call: TRBJ2-7
v_call: TRBV14
clone_size: NA
d_call: NA
cdr3_aa: CASSPWTGSYEQYF
cdr3_nt: TGTGCCAGCAGCCCCTGGACGGGGTCCTACGAGCAGTACTTC

j_call: TRBJ1-2
v_call: TRBV9
clone_size: NA
d_call: NA
cdr3_aa: CASSGDRGYTF
cdr3_nt: TGTGCCAGCAGCGGAGACAGGGGCTACACCTTC

j_call: TRBJ1-2
v_call: TRBV27
clone_size: NA
d_call: NA
cdr3_aa: CASSPFNLEGYTF
cdr3_nt: TGTGCCAGCAGTCCCTTCAACCTCGAGGGCTACACCTTC

j_call: TRBJ2-7
v_call: TRBV28
clone_size: NA
d_call: NA
cdr3_aa: CASSFVLASYEQYF
cdr3_nt: TGTGCCAGCAGTTTTGTGCTAGCGAGTTACGAGCAGTACTTC

j_call: TRBJ2-1
v_call: TRBV19
clone_size: NA
d_call: NA
cdr3_aa: CASSTKGGGAGEQFF
cdr3_nt: TGTGCCAGTAGTACGAAAGGAGGGGGGGCGGGTGAGCAGTTCTTC

j_call: TRBJ2-7
v_call: TRBV19
clone_size: NA
d_call: NA
cdr3_aa: CASSIVAGELHEQYF
cdr3_nt: TGTGCCAGTAGTATAGTGGCAGGGGAACTGCACGAGCAGTACTTC

j_call: TRBJ1-1
v_call: TRBV2
clone_size: few
d_call: NA
cdr3_aa: CASRANTEAFF
cdr3_nt: TGTGCCAGCAGGGCGAACACTGAAGCTTTCTTT

j_call: TRBJ2-7
v_call: TRBV6-1
clone_size: NA
d_call: NA
cdr3_aa: CASSGEYEQYF
cdr3_nt: TGTGCCAGCAGTGGGGAGTACGAGCAGTACTTC

j_call: TRBJ1-2
v_call: TRBV27
clone_size: NA
d_call: NA
cdr3_aa: CASSPAGTWGYGYTF
cdr3_nt: TGTGCCAGCAGTCCCGCAGGGACTTGGGGCTATGGCTACACCTTC

j_call: TRBJ2-3
v_call: TRBV7-2
clone_size: NA
d_call: TRBD2
cdr3_aa: CASSLNLRGSTDTQYF
cdr3_nt: TGTGCCAGCAGCTTAAATCTGCGGGGGAGCACAGATACGCAGTATTTT

j_call: TRBJ2-7
v_call: TRBV16
clone_size: NA
d_call: TRBD2
cdr3_aa: CASSRAGATYEQYF
cdr3_nt: TGTGCCAGCAGCCGAGCGGGAGCGACCTACGAGCAGTACTTC

j_call: TRBJ1-1
v_call: TRBV12-5
clone_size: NA
d_call: TRBD1
cdr3_aa: CASGSTPTGGSTEAFF
cdr3_nt: TGTGCTAGTGGTTCAACTCCGACAGGGGGAAGCACTGAAGCTTTCTTT

j_call: TRBJ2-5
v_call: TRBV27
clone_size: NA
d_call: TRBD1
cdr3_aa: CASSFSEGAHETQYF
cdr3_nt: TGTGCCAGCAGTTTCTCAGAGGGGGCGCATGAGACCCAGTACTTC

j_call: TRBJ2-2
v_call: TRBV11-2
clone_size: NA
d_call: TRBD2
cdr3_aa: CASSLGFRGGTGELFF
cdr3_nt: TGTGCCAGCAGCTTAGGGTTTAGGGGAGGGACCGGGGAGCTGTTTTTT

j_call: TRBJ2-7
v_call: TRBV5-1
clone_size: NA
d_call: NA
cdr3_aa: CASSLAGGSYEQYF
cdr3_nt: TGCGCCAGCAGCTTGGCCGGAGGGAGCTACGAGCAGTACTTC

j_call: TRBJ1-1
v_call: TRBV5-1
clone_size: NA
d_call: NA
cdr3_aa: CASSLVQGGVNTEAFF
cdr3_nt: TGCGCCAGCAGCTTAGTACAGGGTGGGGTTAACACTGAAGCTTTCTTT